The T cell receptor beta chain described here comes from a study of CD8 T cells in Susac syndrome. Across the whole study: Active disease was present in six of the sequenced Susac syndrome patients, and remission in under ten. Whole-study findings and limits: The authors found no clonal expansion in Susac syndrome CD4+ T cell repertoires.

Germline CDR1 is DFQATT and CDR2 is SNEGSKA (reference sequence). The CDR3 runs to 12 residues. The V end lost 7 bases, the J end lost 10 bases, and 19 bases lay between the germline ends. This clonotype is a singleton in its sample. Antigen specificity is unknown. Roughly 0.45 to 1 ug RNA was reverse transcribed with random hexamers. TCRdb called the immunoSEQ multiplex PCR reads again in MiXCR, with one record for every CDR3 protein. The sample yields 150,000 or so distinct CDR3 sequences, around 95% seen once. The sequenced sample consisted of CD4+ T cells from PBMCs. The rearrangement uses TRBV20-1 and TRBJ2-5; D is perhaps TRBD1 (6 bases). This receptor was obtained from a human donor with Susac syndrome. CDR3 bases: TGCAGTGGACAGGTCGGGCAATTTGACCAGTACTTC. Translation: CSGQVGQFDQYF.